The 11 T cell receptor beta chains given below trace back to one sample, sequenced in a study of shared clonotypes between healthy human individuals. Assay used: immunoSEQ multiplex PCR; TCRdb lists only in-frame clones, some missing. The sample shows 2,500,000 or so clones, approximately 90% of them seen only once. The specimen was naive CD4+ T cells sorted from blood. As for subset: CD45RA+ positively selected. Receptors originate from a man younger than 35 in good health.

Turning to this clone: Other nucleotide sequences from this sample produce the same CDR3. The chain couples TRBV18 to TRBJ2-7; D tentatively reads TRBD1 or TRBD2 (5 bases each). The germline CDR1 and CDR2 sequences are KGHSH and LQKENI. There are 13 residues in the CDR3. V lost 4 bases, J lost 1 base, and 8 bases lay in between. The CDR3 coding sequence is TGTGCCAGCTCACTTGGGGGTTCCTACGAGCAGTACTTC. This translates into CASSLGGSYEQYF.

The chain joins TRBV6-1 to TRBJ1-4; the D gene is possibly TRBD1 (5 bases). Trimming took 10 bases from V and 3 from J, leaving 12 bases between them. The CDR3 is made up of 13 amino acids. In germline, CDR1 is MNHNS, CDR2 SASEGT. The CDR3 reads CATSGSANEKLFF. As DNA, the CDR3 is TGTGCCACGTCAGGGAGCGCTAATGAAAAACTGTTTTTT.

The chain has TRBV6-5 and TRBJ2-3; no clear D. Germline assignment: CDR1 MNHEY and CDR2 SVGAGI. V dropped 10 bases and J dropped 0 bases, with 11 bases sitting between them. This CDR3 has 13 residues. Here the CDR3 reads CATRRPSTDTQYF. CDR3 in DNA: TGTGCCACCCGTCGCCCTAGCACAGATACGCAGTATTTT.

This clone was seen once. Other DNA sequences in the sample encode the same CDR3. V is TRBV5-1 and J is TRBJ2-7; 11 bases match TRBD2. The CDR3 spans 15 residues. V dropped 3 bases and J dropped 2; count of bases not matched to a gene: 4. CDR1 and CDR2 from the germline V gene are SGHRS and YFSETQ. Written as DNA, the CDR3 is TGCGCCAGCAGCTCGGGACTAGCGGACCCCTACGAGCAGTACTTC. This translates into CASSSGLADPYEQYF.

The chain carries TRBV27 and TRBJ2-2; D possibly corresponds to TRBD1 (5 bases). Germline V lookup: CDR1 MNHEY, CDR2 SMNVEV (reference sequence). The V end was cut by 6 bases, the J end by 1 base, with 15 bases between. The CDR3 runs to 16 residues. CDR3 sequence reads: CASSQNRLRNTGELFF. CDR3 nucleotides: TGTGCCAGCAGCCAAAACAGGTTAAGGAACACCGGGGAGCTGTTTTTT.

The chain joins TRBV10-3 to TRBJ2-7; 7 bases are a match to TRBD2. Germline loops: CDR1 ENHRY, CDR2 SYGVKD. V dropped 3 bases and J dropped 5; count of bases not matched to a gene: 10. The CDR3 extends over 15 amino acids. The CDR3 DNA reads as TGTGCCATCAGTGATATGGGCGGGAGCCAGAACGAGCAGTACTTC. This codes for CAISDMGGSQNEQYF.

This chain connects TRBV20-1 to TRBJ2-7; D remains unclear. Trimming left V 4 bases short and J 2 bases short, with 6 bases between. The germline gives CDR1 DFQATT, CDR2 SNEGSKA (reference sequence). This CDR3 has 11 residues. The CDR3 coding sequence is TGCAGTGCTAACAGTGCCTACGAGCAGTACTTC. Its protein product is CSANSAYEQYF.

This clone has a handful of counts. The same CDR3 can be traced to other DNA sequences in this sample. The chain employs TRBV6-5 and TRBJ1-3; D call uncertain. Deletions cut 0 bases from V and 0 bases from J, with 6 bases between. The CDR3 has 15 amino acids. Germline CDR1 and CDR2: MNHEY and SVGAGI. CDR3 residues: CASSYSGNSGNTIYF. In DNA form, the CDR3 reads TGTGCCAGCAGTTACTCGGGGAACTCTGGAAACACCATATATTTT.

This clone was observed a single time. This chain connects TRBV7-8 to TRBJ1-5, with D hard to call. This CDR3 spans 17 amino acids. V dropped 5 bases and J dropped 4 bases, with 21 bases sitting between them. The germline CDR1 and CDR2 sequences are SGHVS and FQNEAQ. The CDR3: CASSPYSLGFVNQPQHF. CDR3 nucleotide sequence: TGTGCCAGCAGCCCTTATTCTCTGGGGTTTGTTAATCAGCCCCAGCATTTT.

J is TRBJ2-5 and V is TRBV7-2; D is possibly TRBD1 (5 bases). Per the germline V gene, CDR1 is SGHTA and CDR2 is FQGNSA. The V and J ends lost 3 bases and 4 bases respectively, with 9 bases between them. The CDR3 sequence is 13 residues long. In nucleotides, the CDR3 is TGTGCCAGCAGCTTTAGGGGTGGAGAGACCCAGTACTTC. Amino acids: CASSFRGGETQYF.

The CDR3 sequence: CASSTDTHRTDTQYF. The CDR3 bases are TGCGCCAGCAGTACGGACACTCATCGGACAGATACGCAGTATTTT. This sequence joins TRBV5-1 and TRBJ2-3, with D maybe TRBD1 (5 bases). This CDR3 is 15 amino acids long. Germline V gives CDR1 SGHRS, CDR2 YFSETQ. The V end was cut by 5 bases, the J end by 3 bases, with 16 bases between.